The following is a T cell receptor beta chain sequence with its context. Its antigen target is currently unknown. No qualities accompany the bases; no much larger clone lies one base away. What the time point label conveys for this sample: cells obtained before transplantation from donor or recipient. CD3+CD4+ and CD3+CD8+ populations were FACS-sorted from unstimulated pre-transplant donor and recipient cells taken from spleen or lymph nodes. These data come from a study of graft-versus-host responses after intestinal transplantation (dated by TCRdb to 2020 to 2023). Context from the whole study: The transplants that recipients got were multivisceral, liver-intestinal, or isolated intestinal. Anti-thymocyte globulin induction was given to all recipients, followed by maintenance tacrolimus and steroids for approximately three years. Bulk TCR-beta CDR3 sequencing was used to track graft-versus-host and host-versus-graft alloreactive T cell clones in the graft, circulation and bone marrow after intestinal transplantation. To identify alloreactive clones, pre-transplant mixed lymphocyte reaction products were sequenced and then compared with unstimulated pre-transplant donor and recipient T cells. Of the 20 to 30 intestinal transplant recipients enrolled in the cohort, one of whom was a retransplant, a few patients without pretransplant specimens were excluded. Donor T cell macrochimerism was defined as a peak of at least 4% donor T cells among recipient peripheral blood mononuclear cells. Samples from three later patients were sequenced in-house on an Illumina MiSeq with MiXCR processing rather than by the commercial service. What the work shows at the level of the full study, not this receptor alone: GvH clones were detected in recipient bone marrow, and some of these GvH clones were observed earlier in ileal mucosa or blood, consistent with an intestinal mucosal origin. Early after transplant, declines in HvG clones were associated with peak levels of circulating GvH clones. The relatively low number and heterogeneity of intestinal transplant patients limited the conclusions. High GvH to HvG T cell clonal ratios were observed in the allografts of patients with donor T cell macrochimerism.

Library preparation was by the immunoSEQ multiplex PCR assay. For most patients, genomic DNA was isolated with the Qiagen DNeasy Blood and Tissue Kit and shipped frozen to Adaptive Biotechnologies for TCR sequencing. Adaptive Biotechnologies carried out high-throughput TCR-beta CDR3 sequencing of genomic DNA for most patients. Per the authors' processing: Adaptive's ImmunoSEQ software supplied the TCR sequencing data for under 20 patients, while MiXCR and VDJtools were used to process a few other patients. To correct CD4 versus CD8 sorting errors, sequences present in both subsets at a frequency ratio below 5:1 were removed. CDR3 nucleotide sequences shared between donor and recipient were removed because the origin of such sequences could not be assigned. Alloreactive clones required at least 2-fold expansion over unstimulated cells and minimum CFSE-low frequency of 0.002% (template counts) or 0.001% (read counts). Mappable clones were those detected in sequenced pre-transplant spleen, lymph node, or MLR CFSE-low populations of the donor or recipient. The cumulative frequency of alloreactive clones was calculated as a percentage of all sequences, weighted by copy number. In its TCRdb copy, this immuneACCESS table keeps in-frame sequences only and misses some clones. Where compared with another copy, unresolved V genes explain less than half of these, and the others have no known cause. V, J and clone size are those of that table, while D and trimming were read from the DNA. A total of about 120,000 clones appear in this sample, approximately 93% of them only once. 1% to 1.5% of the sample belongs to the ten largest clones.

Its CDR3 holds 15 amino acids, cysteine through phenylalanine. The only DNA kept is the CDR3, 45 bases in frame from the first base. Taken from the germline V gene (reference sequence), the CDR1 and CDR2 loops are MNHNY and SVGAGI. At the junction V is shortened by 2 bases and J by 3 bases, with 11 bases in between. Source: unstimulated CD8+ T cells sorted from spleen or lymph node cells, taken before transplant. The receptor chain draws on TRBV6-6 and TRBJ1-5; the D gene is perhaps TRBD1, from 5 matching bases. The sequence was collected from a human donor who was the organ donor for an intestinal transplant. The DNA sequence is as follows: TGTGCCAGCAGTTACCCCGACAGAATCAATCAGCCCCAGCATTTT. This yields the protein CASSYPDRINQPQHF.